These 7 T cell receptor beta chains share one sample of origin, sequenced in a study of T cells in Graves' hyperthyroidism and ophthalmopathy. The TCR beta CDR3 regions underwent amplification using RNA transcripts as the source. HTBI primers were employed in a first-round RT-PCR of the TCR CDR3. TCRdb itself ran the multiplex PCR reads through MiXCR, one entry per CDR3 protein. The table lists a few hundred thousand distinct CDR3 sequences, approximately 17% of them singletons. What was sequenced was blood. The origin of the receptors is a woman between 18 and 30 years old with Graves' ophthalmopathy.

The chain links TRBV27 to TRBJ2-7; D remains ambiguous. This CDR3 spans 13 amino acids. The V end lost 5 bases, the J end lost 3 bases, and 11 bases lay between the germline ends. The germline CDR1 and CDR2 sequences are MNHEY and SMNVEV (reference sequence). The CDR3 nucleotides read TGTGCCAGCAGTCCTACTATAGGCTACGAGCAGTACTTC. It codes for CASSPTIGYEQYF.

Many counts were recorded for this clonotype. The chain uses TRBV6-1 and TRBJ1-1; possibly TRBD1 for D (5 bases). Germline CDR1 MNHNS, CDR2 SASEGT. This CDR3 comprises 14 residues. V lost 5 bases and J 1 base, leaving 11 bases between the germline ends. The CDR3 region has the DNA TGTGCCAGCAGTTACGGGACCGCGAACACTGAAGCTTTCTTT. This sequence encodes CASSYGTANTEAFF.

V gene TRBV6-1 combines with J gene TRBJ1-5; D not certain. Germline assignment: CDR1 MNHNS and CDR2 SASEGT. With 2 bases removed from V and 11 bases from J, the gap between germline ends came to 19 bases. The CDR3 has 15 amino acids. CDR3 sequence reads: CASSERQLSVSAQHF. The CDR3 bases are TGTGCCAGCAGTGAACGGCAGCTATCGGTTTCAGCCCAGCATTTT.

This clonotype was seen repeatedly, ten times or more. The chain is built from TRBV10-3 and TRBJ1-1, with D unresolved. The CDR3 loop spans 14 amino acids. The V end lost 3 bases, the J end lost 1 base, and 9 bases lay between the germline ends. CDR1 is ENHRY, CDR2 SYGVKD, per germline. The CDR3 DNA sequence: TGTGCCATCAGTGACGCGGGCGGGAACACTGAAGCTTTCTTT. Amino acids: CAISDAGGNTEAFF.

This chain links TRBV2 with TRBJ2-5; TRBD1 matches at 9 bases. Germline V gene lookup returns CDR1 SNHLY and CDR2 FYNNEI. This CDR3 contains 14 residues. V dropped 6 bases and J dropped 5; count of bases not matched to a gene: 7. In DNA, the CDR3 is TGTGCCAGCAGGACGGACAGGGGTGGGGAGACCCAGTACTTC. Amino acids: CASRTDRGGETQYF.

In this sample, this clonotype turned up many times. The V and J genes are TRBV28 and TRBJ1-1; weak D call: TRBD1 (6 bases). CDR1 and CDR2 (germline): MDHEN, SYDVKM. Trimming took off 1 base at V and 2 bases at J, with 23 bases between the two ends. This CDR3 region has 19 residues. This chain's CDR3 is CASSLSALGTILINTEAFF. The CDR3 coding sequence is TGTGCCAGCAGTTTATCTGCTCTAGGGACAATCTTAATAAACACTGAAGCTTTCTTT.

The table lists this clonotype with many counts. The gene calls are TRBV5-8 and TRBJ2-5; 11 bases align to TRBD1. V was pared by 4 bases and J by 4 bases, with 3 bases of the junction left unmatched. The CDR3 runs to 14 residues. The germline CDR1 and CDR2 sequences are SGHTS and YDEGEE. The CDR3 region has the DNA TGTGCCAGCAGCCCGGGACAGGGGGTAGAGACCCAGTACTTC. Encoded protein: CASSPGQGVETQYF.